The 13 T cell receptor beta chains below were found in one sample sequenced in a study of blood T cell repertoires in COVID-19. TCRdb's copy holds only in-frame clones and misses some; the assay was immunoSEQ multiplex PCR. The profile shows approximately 250,000 clones, 84% of them singletons. The sequenced sample was peripheral blood. The receptors shown here come from a woman aged 40 to 50 who had recovered from COVID-19.

The CDR3 loop reads CAISESAGGPNEQFF. CDR3 DNA sequence: TGTGCCATCAGTGAGTCGGCGGGGGGGCCTAATGAGCAGTTCTTC. This chain links TRBV10-3 with TRBJ2-1; 9 nucleotides agree with TRBD2. Germline V gene data show CDR1 as ENHRY and CDR2 as SYGVKD. The CDR3 loop spans 15 amino acids. The junction had 4 bases not matched to a gene; V was cut back by 0 bases and J by 7 bases.

The chain is built from TRBV28 and TRBJ1-1; a possible D gene is TRBD1 (5 bases). Germline CDR1 MDHEN, CDR2 SYDVKM. The CDR3 has 15 residues. V was trimmed by 5 bases and J by 4 bases, leaving 17 bases between them. The CDR3 here is CASSTLRQRVTEAFF. The CDR3 DNA reads TGTGCCAGCAGTACCCTGAGACAGCGGGTCACTGAAGCTTTCTTT.

This clone has only one observation. The gene calls are TRBV7-2 and TRBJ1-1; D unresolved. The CDR3 totals 14 residues. The germline CDR1 and CDR2 sequences are SGHTA and FQGNSA. V was shortened by 5 bases and J by 0 bases, with 10 bases between the two germline ends. DNA for the CDR3: TGTGCCAGCAGCCTACTCGAGATGAACACTGAAGCTTTCTTT. This encodes CASSLLEMNTEAFF.

This chain connects TRBV10-3 to TRBJ1-1; D may be TRBD1 (5 bases). The germline CDR1 and CDR2 sequences are ENHRY and SYGVKD. This CDR3 is 14 amino acids long. The V and J ends lost 0 bases and 5 bases respectively, with 10 bases between them. CDR3 in amino acids: CAISESPGLTEAFF. The CDR3 DNA follows: TGTGCCATCAGTGAGTCTCCAGGGTTAACTGAAGCTTTCTTT.

The chain has TRBV25-1 and TRBJ2-1, with a weak D call TRBD2 (5 bases). V lost 3 bases and J 6 bases, leaving 12 bases between the germline ends. Germline assignment: CDR1 MGHDK and CDR2 SYGVNS. The CDR3 totals 14 residues. The CDR3 loop is CASSEVPSGNEQFF. The CDR3 bases are TGTGCCAGCAGTGAGGTACCCAGCGGCAATGAGCAGTTCTTC.

This chain joins TRBV4-2 and TRBJ2-1; D might be TRBD2 (7 bases). This CDR3 spans 18 amino acids. Deletions cut 1 base from V and 2 bases from J, with 18 bases between. From germline, CDR1 is LGHNA and CDR2 YNFKEQ. The CDR3 region has the DNA TGTGCCAGCAGCCAAGGTTTCGCGGCGGGGGCCCCCTACAATGAGCAGTTCTTC. Translation: CASSQGFAAGAPYNEQFF.

The chain couples TRBV11-2 to TRBJ2-7, with TRBD1 matching over 7 bases. CDR1 and CDR2 from the germline V gene are SGHAT and FQNNGV. This CDR3 comprises 14 residues. Germline trimming cut 1 base from V and 2 bases from J; bases unmatched to any gene: 2. In DNA form, the CDR3 reads TGTGCCAGCAGCTTAGGTACAGGGGCCTACGAGCAGTACTTC. It specifies CASSLGTGAYEQYF.

This clone was found a few times. This sequence joins TRBV3-1 (or the pseudogene TRBV3-2) and TRBJ1-2; D gene uncertain. Germline loops: CDR1 LGHDT, CDR2 YNNKEL (reference sequence). The V gene lost 4 bases and the J gene lost 4 bases, with 16 bases spanning the gap. The CDR3 has 15 amino acids. The CDR3 bases are TGTGCCAGCAGCCTATCATCCACACGGGGCTATGGCTACACCTTC. Encoded protein: CASSLSSTRGYGYTF.

The chain has TRBV21-1 and TRBJ1-1. TRBV21-1 is an annotated pseudogene. This CDR3 region has 9 residues. The CDR3 DNA reads TGTGCCAGCGGCGGGTCCACTTTCTTT. This codes for CASGGSTFF.

CDR3 coding DNA: TGTGCCAGCAGTGCGGGGGTTTATTCAGATACGCAGTATTTT. It codes for CASSAGVYSDTQYF. This chain uses TRBV2 with TRBJ2-3; tentative D call: TRBD2 (6 bases). This CDR3 has 14 amino acids. Germline V gives CDR1 SNHLY, CDR2 FYNNEI. With 4 bases removed from V and 4 bases from J, the gap between germline ends came to 12 bases. Based on the CDR3 plus reference TRBV2 and TRBJ2-3, the full variable domain is EPEVTQTPSHQVTQMGQEVILRCVPISNHLYFYWYRQILGQKVEFLVSFYNNEISEKSEIFDDQFSVERPDGSNFTLKIRSTKLEDSAMYFCASSAGVYSDTQYFGPGTRLTVL.

The chain links TRBV3-1 (or the pseudogene TRBV3-2) to TRBJ2-5, with a possible D match to TRBD2 (6 bases). CDR1 is LGHDT and CDR2 is YNNKEL in the germline V gene (reference sequence). The CDR3 has 17 residues. V was pared by 0 bases and J by 3 bases, with 17 bases between. For the CDR3, the DNA is TGTGCCAGCAGCCAAGATGTATTCGGAGGGTTAGAAGAGACCCAGTACTTC. It codes for CASSQDVFGGLEETQYF.

The CDR3 DNA reads as TGTGCCAGCAGGACGTTAGGGGACAGGGAGTTCTTC. Amino acid sequence: CASRTLGDREFF. The chain recombines TRBV2 with TRBJ2-1, with 9 bases aligning to TRBD1. This CDR3 region has 12 residues. Germline CDR1 is SNHLY and CDR2 is FYNNEI. V was clipped by 6 bases and J by 14 bases; unmatched bases: 8.

The V gene is TRBV11-3, the J gene TRBJ1-1, with D perhaps matching TRBD1 (5 bases). Germline CDR1 and CDR2: SGHNT and YENEEA. The CDR3 covers 15 residues. V dropped 5 bases and J dropped 3 bases, with 16 bases sitting between them. The CDR3 region has the DNA TGTGCCAGCAGCCCCAGGGTGGGGAGGGACACTGAAGCTTTCTTT. It specifies CASSPRVGRDTEAFF.